This T cell receptor (beta chain) came from a study of vaccination and CD4 T cells after COVID-19. The assay that was used to sequence DNA from cultured CD4+ T cells was the Oncomine TCR Beta short-read assay. The genomic DNA was obtained from cultured CD4+ T cells by extraction with the QIAamp micro DNA kit. TCRdb reanalysed the PCR reads using MiXCR and keeps one entry per CDR3 protein. The table shows about 20,000 distinct CDR3 sequences, with nearly 50% occurring only once. Regarding treatment: approximately nine-day PBMC culture with coronavirus spike peptide pools or control peptides (ViraFEST assay). Germline V gene data show CDR1 as MNHNS and CDR2 as SASEGT. Trimming took 6 bases from V and 4 from J, leaving 9 bases between them. The CDR3 loop spans 12 amino acids. Regarding the study as a whole: Counts of SARS-CoV-2-reactive clonotypes had a median that went from roughly 21 to 40, a nonsignificant change.

With respect to this clonotype: Its antigen is undetermined.

V usage is TRBV6-1 and J usage is TRBJ1-1; D might be TRBD1 (5 bases). Sequencing input: CD4+ T cells from blood, cultured in vitro. The sequence derives from a human donor who had recovered from COVID-19. CDR3: CASRQGRTEAFF. Here the CDR3 DNA reads TGTGCCAGCAGGCAGGGACGCACTGAAGCTTTCTTT.